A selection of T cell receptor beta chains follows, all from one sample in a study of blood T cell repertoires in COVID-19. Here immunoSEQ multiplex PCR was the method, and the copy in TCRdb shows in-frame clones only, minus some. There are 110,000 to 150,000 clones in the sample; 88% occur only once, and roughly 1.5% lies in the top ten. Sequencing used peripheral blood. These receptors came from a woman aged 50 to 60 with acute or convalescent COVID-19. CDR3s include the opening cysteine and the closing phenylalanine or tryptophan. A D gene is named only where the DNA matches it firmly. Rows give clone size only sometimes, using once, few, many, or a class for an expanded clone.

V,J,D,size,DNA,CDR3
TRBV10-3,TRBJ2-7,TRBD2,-,TGTGCCATCAGGGGGGGGACTGGTGAGCAGTACTTC,CAIRGGTGEQYF
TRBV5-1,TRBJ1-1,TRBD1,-,TGCGCCAGCTATTCGACAGGGGCCACTGAAGCTTTCTTT,CASYSTGATEAFF
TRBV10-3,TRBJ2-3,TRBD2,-,TGTGCCATCAGGAGGGGACTAGCGGGGTACACAGATACGCAGTATTTT,CAIRRGLAGYTDTQYF
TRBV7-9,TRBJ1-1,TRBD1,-,TGTGCCAGCAGCAAAGGGACAGTCGTCAACACTGAAGCTTTCTTT,CASSKGTVVNTEAFF
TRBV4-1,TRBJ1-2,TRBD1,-,TGCGCCAGCAGGGGACAGGGCAGTGGCTACACCTTC,CASRGQGSGYTF
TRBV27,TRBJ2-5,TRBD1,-,TGTGCCAGCAGTTACATCGCAGGGGGTAAGGGTAGAGAGACCCAGTACTTC,CASSYIAGGKGRETQYF
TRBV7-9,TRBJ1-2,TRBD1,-,TGTGCCAGCAGCGGTAATCAGGGGGCATATGGCTACACCTTC,CASSGNQGAYGYTF
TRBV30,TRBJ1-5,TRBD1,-,TGTGCCTGGAGCCCGGGACAGTCCCCCAATCAGCCCCAGCATTTT,CAWSPGQSPNQPQHF
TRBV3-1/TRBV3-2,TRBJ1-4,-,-,TGTGCCAGCAGCCAAGACCCCGCGGGATTCGGCGGAAAACTGTTTTTT,CASSQDPAGFGGKLFF
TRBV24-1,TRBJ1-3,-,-,TGTGCCACCAGTGATTTGCTCCCCCAGGGGAGCTCTGGAAACACCATATATTTT,CATSDLLPQGSSGNTIYF
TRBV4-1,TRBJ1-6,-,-,TGCGCCAGCAGCCAAGCGGTGGACAGCTTTCTCCACTTT,CASSQAVDSFLHF
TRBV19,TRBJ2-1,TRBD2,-,TGTGCCAGTAGCTACCTCGGGCGGGGGGCGCTGGACAATGAGCAGTTCTTC,CASSYLGRGALDNEQFF
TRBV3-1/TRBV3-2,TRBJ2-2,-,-,TGTGCCAGCAGCCCCGTCGACAGGTCCCTGTTTTTT,CASSPVDRSLFF
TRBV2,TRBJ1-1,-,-,TGTGCCAGCAGTACTGAGGGGGTGACTGAAGCTTTCTTT,CASSTEGVTEAFF
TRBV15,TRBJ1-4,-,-,TGTGCCACCAGCAGAGGGTCGTCTATACCGTTTTTT,CATSRGSSIPFF
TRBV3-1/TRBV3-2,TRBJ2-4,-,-,TGTGCCAGCAGCCCGGCCCTACCGGGGGTCGATCAGTACTTC,CASSPALPGVDQYF
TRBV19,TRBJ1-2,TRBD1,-,TGTGCCAGTAGTAAACCTCTGACAGGGCTCGGGGGCTACACCTTC,CASSKPLTGLGGYTF
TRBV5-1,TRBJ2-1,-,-,TGCGCCAGCAGCTTGGACTCCGGGAATGAGCAGTTCTTC,CASSLDSGNEQFF
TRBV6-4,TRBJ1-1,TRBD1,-,TGTGCCAGCAGGGGACAGGGCGGGAGCACTGAAGCTTTCTTT,CASRGQGGSTEAFF
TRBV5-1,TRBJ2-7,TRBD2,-,TGCGCCAGCAGCTCTTTAGCGGGGAGCTCCTACGAGCAGTACTTC,CASSSLAGSSYEQYF
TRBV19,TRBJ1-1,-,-,TGTGCCAGTAGGTCTCAATGGGGGGGACGAGAGAACACTGAAGCTTTCTTT,CASRSQWGGRENTEAFF
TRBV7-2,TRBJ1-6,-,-,TGTGCCAGCAGCGCCCAGGGATTCTATAATTCACCCCTCCACTTT,CASSAQGFYNSPLHF
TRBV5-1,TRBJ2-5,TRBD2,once,TGCGCCAGCAGCTGGGGTAACGGGGGGTACCAAGAGACCCAGTACTTC,CASSWGNGGYQETQYF
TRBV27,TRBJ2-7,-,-,TGTGCCAGCAGTTACAGGGTTACCTACGAGCAGTACTTC,CASSYRVTYEQYF
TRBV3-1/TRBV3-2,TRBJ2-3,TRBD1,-,TGTGCCAGCAGTAATTACAGGGGTGCAGATACGCAGTATTTT,CASSNYRGADTQYF
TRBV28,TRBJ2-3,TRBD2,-,TGTGCCAGCAGTCTCCTAGCGGGGGGGCCTGATACGCAGTATTTT,CASSLLAGGPDTQYF
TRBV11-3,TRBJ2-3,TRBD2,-,TGTGCCAGCAGCGGGACTAGCGGGTTCACAGATACGCAGTATTTT,CASSGTSGFTDTQYF
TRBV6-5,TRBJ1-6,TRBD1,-,TGTGCCAGCTTACCGACAGGGAGCGGGCCCCTCCACTTT,CASLPTGSGPLHF
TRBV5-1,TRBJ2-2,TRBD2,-,TGCGCCAGCAGCCTCCGACTAGCGGGACCCGGGGAGCTGTTTTTT,CASSLRLAGPGELFF
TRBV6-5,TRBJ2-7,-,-,TGTGCCAGCAGTTACTCCTCGAGTTCCTACGAGCAGTACTTC,CASSYSSSSYEQYF
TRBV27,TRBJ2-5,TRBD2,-,TGTGCCAGCGGACTAGCGGGAGTGGAGACCCAGTACTTC,CASGLAGVETQYF
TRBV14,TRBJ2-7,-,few,TGTGCCAGCAGCCAAGGTGAGATCAGAGGCGAGCAGTACTTC,CASSQGEIRGEQYF
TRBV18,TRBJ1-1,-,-,TGTGCCAGCTCACTCGGACAAGCGAGGGAAGCTTTCTTT,CASSLGQAREAFF
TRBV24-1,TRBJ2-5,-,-,TGTGCCACCAGTGCTACTAGCAGATTACAAGAGACCCAGTACTTC,CATSATSRLQETQYF
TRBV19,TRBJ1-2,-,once,TGTGCCAGTAGTCCGGTTTCGGCTGGGAGCTATGGCTACACCTTC,CASSPVSAGSYGYTF
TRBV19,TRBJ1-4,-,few,TGTGCCAGTAGTTGGCGGACTAATGAAAAACTGTTTTTT,CASSWRTNEKLFF
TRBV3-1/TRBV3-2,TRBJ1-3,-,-,TGTGCCAGCAGCCAAGAACTTTACGGAAACACCATATATTTT,CASSQELYGNTIYF
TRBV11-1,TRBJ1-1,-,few,TGTGCCAGCAGCTTAGGGCAGATGAACACTGAAGCTTTCTTT,CASSLGQMNTEAFF
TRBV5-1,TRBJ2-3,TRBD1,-,TGCGCCAGCAGCTTTGGGACAGGGGCAGATACGCAGTATTTT,CASSFGTGADTQYF
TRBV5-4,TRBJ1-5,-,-,TGTGCCAGCAGCGATAACCGGGACAAAAATCAGCCCCAGCATTTT,CASSDNRDKNQPQHF
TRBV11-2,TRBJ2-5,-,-,TGTGCCAGCAGCTTAGGGGCTGAGGAGACCCAGTACTTC,CASSLGAEETQYF
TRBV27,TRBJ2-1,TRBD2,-,TGTGCCATCGGGGGGGATGGGACTTACAATGAGCAGTTCTTC,CAIGGDGTYNEQFF
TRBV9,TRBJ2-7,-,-,TGTGCCAGCAGCGTAGCAGGGAACCCTACCTACGAGCAGTACTTC,CASSVAGNPTYEQYF
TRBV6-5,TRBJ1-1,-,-,TGTGCCAGCGTTGGCTCCATGAACACTGAAGCTTTCTTT,CASVGSMNTEAFF
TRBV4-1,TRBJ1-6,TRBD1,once,TGCGCCAGCAGCCAAGATATCCTGAGACAGGGGAATTCACCCCTCCACTTT,CASSQDILRQGNSPLHF
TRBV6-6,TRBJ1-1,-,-,TGTGCCAGCAGTTCTCTGGAGGGGATCACTGAAGCTTTCTTT,CASSSLEGITEAFF
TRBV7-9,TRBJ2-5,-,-,TGTGCCAGCAGCTTGGGCCAGGGTTCTTCTGAGACCCAGTACTTC,CASSLGQGSSETQYF